Below are 17 T cell receptor beta chains sequenced from a single sample in a study of PD-L1 blockade in urothelial cancer. Some clones are missing from TCRdb's copy, which holds only in-frame ones; the method was immunoSEQ multiplex PCR. The table lists some 22,000 clones, around 90% of them singletons. Sample: PBMCs, taken around atezolizumab (anti-PD-L1) treatment. The source is a woman aged 60-75 years with urothelial cancer.

The chain uses TRBV19 and TRBJ2-5; D unclear. Deletions cut 4 bases from V and 0 bases from J, with 6 bases between. The CDR3 has 13 residues. CDR1 and CDR2 (germline): LNHDA, SQIVND (reference sequence). CDR3 residues: CASSSEYQETQYF. The CDR3 nucleotides are TGTGCCAGTAGTAGCGAGTACCAAGAGACCCAGTACTTC.

The chain uses TRBV18 and TRBJ2-5; tentative D call: TRBD1 (6 bases). This CDR3 is built from 16 residues. Per germline, CDR1 KGHSH and CDR2 LQKENI. Trimming shortened V by 0 bases and J by 3 bases, and 14 bases separated the two germline ends. The CDR3 DNA follows: TGTGCCAGCTCACCACCCTCAACCGGGACAAAAGAGACCCAGTACTTC. Protein: CASSPPSTGTKETQYF.

The sample holds one count of this clone. The rearrangement uses TRBV5-1 and TRBJ1-3; D not resolved. This CDR3 comprises 14 residues. V lost 2 bases and J 2 bases, leaving 8 bases between the germline ends. Per germline, CDR1 SGHRS and CDR2 YFSETQ. The CDR3 loop is CASSFGETGNTIYF. The DNA of the CDR3 is TGCGCCAGCAGCTTCGGGGAAACTGGAAACACCATATATTTT.

The V gene is TRBV5-6, the J gene TRBJ1-3; a weak D match, TRBD1 (5 bases). The germline V and J ends were trimmed by 1 base and 0 bases, with 14 bases remaining between them. There are 17 residues in the CDR3. Germline-derived CDR1 and CDR2 are SGHDT and YYEEEE. The CDR3 region is CASSLFGGDLSGNTIYF. DNA for the CDR3: TGTGCCAGCAGCTTGTTCGGGGGGGACCTCTCTGGAAACACCATATATTTT.

This sequence joins TRBV27 and TRBJ2-3; weak D call: TRBD2 (5 bases). The CDR3 is 15 residues long. The germline V gene encodes CDR1 MNHEY and CDR2 SMNVEV (reference sequence). The V gene lost 6 bases and the J gene lost 0 bases, with 13 bases spanning the gap. In nucleotides, the CDR3 is TGTGCCAGCAGGAGGGCGGTCGCTAGCACAGATACGCAGTATTTT. It codes for CASRRAVASTDTQYF.

The CDR3: CASSPTRQETQYF. The CDR3 DNA reads as TGTGCCAGCTCACCAACTAGGCAAGAGACCCAGTACTTC. V gene TRBV18 combines with J gene TRBJ2-5, with D tentatively TRBD2 (5 bases). The germline V gene encodes CDR1 KGHSH and CDR2 LQKENI. Trimming stripped 2 bases from V and 2 bases from J, with 6 bases between. The CDR3 is made up of 13 amino acids.

The chain uses TRBV9 and TRBJ2-3; 8 bases map to TRBD2. CDR3 length equals 14 residues. J gave up 1 base and V 5 bases, and 3 bases lay outside the gene matches. CDR1 and CDR2 from the germline V gene are SGDLS and YYNGEE. The CDR3 here is CASSPRGGTDTQYF. The CDR3 nucleotides read TGTGCCAGCAGTCCGCGGGGGGGCACAGATACGCAGTATTTT.

The chain employs TRBV21-1 and TRBJ2-7; the table assigns TRBD1, which was not confirmed against the DNA. TRBV21-1 represents a pseudogene. The CDR3 is made up of 18 amino acids. The CDR3 DNA reads as TGTGCCAGCACCGTTTCCCAGGCTTGGCGTCCCAACTCCTACGAGCAGTACTTC. This gives the protein CASTVSQAWRPNSYEQYF.

CDR3 region: CSVVSGSGYTF. In nucleotides, the CDR3 is TGCAGCGTTGTTTCAGGGTCTGGCTACACCTTC. This chain uses TRBV29-1 with TRBJ1-2, with TRBD1 as a possible D gene (5 bases). This CDR3 region has 11 residues. Germline CDR1 and CDR2: SQVTM and ANQGSEA. Trimming removed 4 bases from V and 7 bases from J, with 10 bases in between.

This sequence joins TRBV11-2 and TRBJ2-4; TRBD2 might be the D (6 bases). The ends were cut back, 2 bases at V and 2 bases at J, with 19 bases in the middle. Germline CDR1 SGHAT, CDR2 FQNNGV. There are 18 residues in the CDR3. The CDR3 loop is CASSLRLRGLVTKNIQYF. The CDR3 nucleotides are TGTGCCAGCAGCTTAAGGCTCCGGGGGTTGGTGACCAAAAACATTCAGTACTTC. The variable domain in full, with the rest retrieved from reference TRBV11-2 and TRBJ2-4, is EAGVAQSPRYKIIEKRQSVAFWCNPISGHATLYWYQQILGQGPKLLIQFQNNGVVDDSQLPKDRFSAERLKGVDSTLKIQPAKLEDSAVYLCASSLRLRGLVTKNIQYFGAGTRLSVL.

CDR3: CASSSRGQGYGVNQPQHF. The CDR3 nucleotides are TGTGCCAGCAGCTCTCGAGGACAGGGGTATGGTGTCAATCAGCCCCAGCATTTT. The chain employs TRBV7-9 and TRBJ1-5, with 9 bases identical to TRBD1. Trimming removed 4 bases from V and 3 bases from J; junction bases left unmatched: 13. CDR1 and CDR2 (germline): SEHNR, FQNEAQ (reference sequence). The CDR3 has 18 amino acids.

The CDR3 spells CASSATWNTEAFF. CDR3 sequence (DNA): TGTGCCAGCAGCGCAACTTGGAACACTGAAGCTTTCTTT. The J gene is TRBJ1-1, the V gene TRBV11-2; D uncertain. CDR3 length equals 13 residues. Germline V CDR1 and CDR2: SGHAT, FQNNGV. The V end was cut by 5 bases, the J end by 1 base, with 8 bases between.

This chain links TRBV7-2 with TRBJ2-1, with a weak D call TRBD2 (5 bases). Trimming took 3 bases from V and 7 from J, leaving 10 bases between them. The CDR3 is made up of 13 amino acids. Germline V lookup: CDR1 SGHTA, CDR2 FQGNSA. Here the CDR3 DNA reads TGTGCCAGCAGCTTGCTAGCCGGGAATGAGCAGTTCTTC. This codes for CASSLLAGNEQFF.

This clone has only one observation. The J gene is TRBJ2-1, the V gene TRBV7-3; 7 nucleotides align to TRBD1. The CDR3 totals 15 residues. Trimming cost V 4 bases and J 7 bases; bases outside gene matches: 10. CDR1 and CDR2 from the germline V gene are SGHTA and FQGTGA. For the CDR3, the DNA is TGTGCCAGCAGCTCAAACAGGGGTGGTTTGAATGAGCAGTTCTTC. As protein: CASSSNRGGLNEQFF.

The chain combines TRBV18 with TRBJ1-1; TRBD1 is a possible D gene (5 bases). Per the germline V gene, CDR1 is KGHSH and CDR2 is LQKENI. V was shortened by 1 base and J by 0 bases, with 9 bases between the two germline ends. This CDR3 comprises 15 residues. The CDR3: CASSPREGMNTEAFF. DNA for the CDR3: TGTGCCAGCTCACCACGGGAGGGGATGAACACTGAAGCTTTCTTT.

The V call is TRBV5-6, the J call TRBJ2-5, with 7 positions matching TRBD2. The J segment lost 1 base and the V segment lost 0 bases, leaving 9 bases of the junction unmatched. This CDR3 contains 17 residues. CDR1 is SGHDT and CDR2 is YYEEEE in the germline V gene. The CDR3 DNA sequence: TGTGCCAGCAGCTTGGGGTTGGGGAGGGGTAGCCAAGAGACCCAGTACTTC. The encoded protein is CASSLGLGRGSQETQYF.

The rearrangement joins TRBV4-3 to TRBJ2-7; possibly TRBD1 for D (6 bases). V dropped 4 bases and J dropped 2 bases, with 18 bases sitting between them. Germline assignment: CDR1 LGHNA and CDR2 YSLEER. The CDR3 has 16 residues. The CDR3 spells CASSPGIQGYAYEQYF. The DNA for the CDR3 is TGCGCCAGCAGCCCAGGGATCCAGGGGTATGCCTACGAGCAGTACTTC.